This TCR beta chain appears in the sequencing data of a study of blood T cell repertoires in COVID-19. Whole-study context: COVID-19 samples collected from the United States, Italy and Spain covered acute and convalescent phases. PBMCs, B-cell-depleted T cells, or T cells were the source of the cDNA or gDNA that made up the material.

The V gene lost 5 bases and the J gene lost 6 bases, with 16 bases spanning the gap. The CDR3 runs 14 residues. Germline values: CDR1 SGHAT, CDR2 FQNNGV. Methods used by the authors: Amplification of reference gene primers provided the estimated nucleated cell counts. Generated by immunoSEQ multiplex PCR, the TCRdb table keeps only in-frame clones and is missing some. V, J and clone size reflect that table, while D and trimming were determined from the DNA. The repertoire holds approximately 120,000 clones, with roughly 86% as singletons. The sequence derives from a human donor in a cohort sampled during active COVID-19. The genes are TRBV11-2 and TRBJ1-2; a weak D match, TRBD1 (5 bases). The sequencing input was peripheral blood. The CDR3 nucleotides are TGTGCCAGCAGCCATGAGGGGAGGCCAAATGGCTACACCTTC. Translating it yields CASSHEGRPNGYTF.